The 4 T cell receptor beta chains listed next were all sequenced from one sample in a study of T-cell memory formation after mild COVID-19. TCRdb used MiXCR to reprocess the 5' RACE reads, holding one entry per CDR3 protein. The profile shows 170,000 or so distinct CDR3 sequences, 20% to 25% of them singletons. The sequencing sample was made of PBMCs or a T cell subset sorted from them (not recorded which). These receptors were collected from an adult woman who had mild COVID-19 (a few samples of this study predate the infection). Cell type and time point are not known.

This clonotype has only a few counts. V gene TRBV20-1 combines with J gene TRBJ2-7; 8 nucleotides line up with TRBD2. V lost 0 bases to trimming and J lost 8 bases; unmatched junction nucleotides: 9. This CDR3 contains 14 residues. The germline CDR1 and CDR2 sequences are DFQATT and SNEGSKA (reference sequence). CDR3 residues: CSARDLSGEGQQYF. The CDR3 DNA follows: TGCAGTGCTAGAGATCTTAGCGGGGAGGGCCAGCAGTACTTC.

This chain uses TRBV6-5 with TRBJ2-2; D is possibly TRBD2 (6 bases). Germline lookup yields CDR1 MNHEY and CDR2 SVGAGI. Trimming left V 2 bases short and J 6 bases short, with 13 bases between. The CDR3 totals 15 residues. The CDR3 is CASSYMGRWAGELFF. In DNA form, the CDR3 reads TGTGCCAGCAGTTACATGGGGAGGTGGGCCGGGGAGCTGTTTTTT.

The chain has TRBV4-3 and TRBJ2-7, with TRBD2 matching 7 bases. V gave up 3 bases and J gave up 4 bases; unmatched junction bases: 9. The germline V gene has CDR1 LGHNA and CDR2 YSLEER. The CDR3 consists of 15 residues. The CDR3 bases are TGCGCCAGCAGCCACTGGGAGGGCCTTATTTACGAGCAGTACTTC. Translated, it gives CASSHWEGLIYEQYF.

The sample holds a few counts of this clonotype. The chain has TRBV6-5 and TRBJ2-2, with no clear D. Germline V CDR1 and CDR2: MNHEY, SVGAGI. CDR3 length: 13 amino acids. V lost 10 bases, J lost 4 bases, and 13 bases lay in between. The DNA of the CDR3 is TGTGCCACGGAAGAGAAGGTCACCGGGGAGCTGTTTTTT. It encodes CATEEKVTGELFF.